Following are 18 T cell receptor beta chains from one sample sequenced in a study of T cell repertoires in cytomegalovirus infection. In TCRdb, the reads were re-called with MiXCR into one record per CDR3 protein. The sample holds about 490,000 distinct CDR3 sequences, approximately 10% seen once. The sample comprised PBMCs. These receptors came from a human donor in good health (CMV status not recorded). Some clones in this sample may be carry-over from other donors' samples.

This clonotype was seen many times. This chain joins TRBV7-3 and TRBJ2-5; D is perhaps TRBD2 (6 bases). Trimming shortened V by 1 base and J by 1 base, and 10 bases separated the two germline ends. CDR1 and CDR2 from the germline V gene are SGHTA and FQGTGA. The CDR3 totals 15 residues. CDR3 region: CASSLNAGFQETQYF. The CDR3 nucleotides are TGTGCCAGCAGCTTAAATGCGGGGTTCCAAGAGACCCAGTACTTC.

J is TRBJ1-5 and V is TRBV3-1; D is unresolved. Per the germline V gene, CDR1 is LGHDT and CDR2 is YNNKEL (reference sequence). V was cut by 4 bases and J by 0 bases, with 7 bases left in between. The CDR3 is 14 amino acids. CDR3 nucleotides: TGTGCCAGCAGCCCACAGCCTAGCAATCAGCCCCAGCATTTT. It specifies CASSPQPSNQPQHF.

This chain links TRBV5-6 with TRBJ2-2; 15 bases are shared with TRBD2. Trimming removed 2 bases from V and 6 bases from J; junction bases left unmatched: 2. The CDR3 contains 16 residues. Germline assignment: CDR1 SGHDT and CDR2 YYEEEE. CDR3 residues: CASSFGLAGGPGELFF. CDR3 DNA: TGTGCCAGCAGCTTTGGACTAGCGGGGGGGCCCGGGGAGCTGTTTTTT.

In this sample, this clonotype turned up many times. The V call is TRBV27, the J call TRBJ1-5, with D maybe TRBD1 (5 bases). The CDR3 is made up of 15 amino acids. Trimming shortened V by 6 bases and J by 1 base, and 13 bases separated the two germline ends. Germline assignment: CDR1 MNHEY and CDR2 SMNVEV (reference sequence). The CDR3 reads CASSSVGDSNQPQHF. The CDR3 coding sequence is TGTGCCAGCAGCTCCGTAGGGGACAGCAATCAGCCCCAGCATTTT.

This clonotype appeared many times. This chain connects TRBV5-1 to TRBJ2-5; TRBD2 is a possible D gene (7 bases). Trimming shortened V by 7 bases and J by 2 bases, and 12 bases separated the two germline ends. CDR3 length equals 13 residues. Germline V CDR1 and CDR2: SGHRS, YFSETQ. The CDR3 DNA is TGCGCCAGCGGCGGGGGCAGTCAAGAGACCCAGTACTTC. It codes for CASGGGSQETQYF.

DNA of the CDR3: TGTGCCACCAGTGATTTGGGGGGAGGCCCCGATCAAGAGACCCAGTACTTC. Protein: CATSDLGGGPDQETQYF. The V call is TRBV24-1, the J call TRBJ2-5; D possibly corresponds to TRBD2 (6 bases). The CDR3 sequence is 17 residues long. The V gene lost 0 bases and the J gene lost 2 bases, with 15 bases spanning the gap. Germline assignment: CDR1 KGHDR and CDR2 SFDVKD.

This clonotype was counted between two and nine times. The chain recombines TRBV12-3 or TRBV12-4 with TRBJ2-5, with D perhaps matching TRBD1 or TRBD2 (6 bases each). Trimming removed 9 bases at V and 4 bases at J, with 15 bases between. The CDR3 runs to 13 residues. The DNA for the CDR3 is TGTGCCAGTCATGGGGGGCTGTCAGAGACCCAGTACTTC. It encodes CASHGGLSETQYF.

This clonotype came up many times. The V and J genes are TRBV29-1 and TRBJ2-5, with 7 bases fitting TRBD1. J lost 3 bases, V lost 6 bases, and 4 bases had no gene match. The germline CDR1 and CDR2 sequences are SQVTM and ANQGSEA. CDR3 size: 12 residues. CDR3 sequence reads: CSVCDREETQYF. CDR3 bases: TGCAGCGTCTGCGACAGGGAAGAGACCCAGTACTTC. The full variable domain, with the rest looked up from reference TRBV29-1 and TRBJ2-5, is SAVISQKPSRDICQRGTSLTIQCQVDSQVTMMFWYRQQPGQSLTLIATANQGSEATYESGFVIDKFPISRPNLTFSTLTVSNMSPEDSSIYLCSVCDREETQYFGPGTRLLVL.

This clonotype was detected ten times or more. The J gene is TRBJ1-4, the V gene TRBV6-1; D remains unclear. Germline-derived CDR1 and CDR2 are MNHNS and SASEGT. The CDR3 is made up of 13 amino acids. The V and J ends lost 5 bases and 7 bases respectively, with 11 bases between them. The CDR3 sequence: CASSRWTGEKLFF. As DNA, the CDR3 is TGTGCCAGCAGTCGCTGGACTGGTGAAAAACTGTTTTTT.

Ten or more counts support this clonotype. The chain has TRBV4-2 and TRBJ2-2; D is uncertain. The germline V and J ends were trimmed by 1 base and 1 base, with 10 bases remaining between them. The CDR3 loop spans 16 amino acids. Germline lookup yields CDR1 LGHNA and CDR2 YNFKEQ. The CDR3 region is CASSQVGQVNTGELFF. The CDR3 DNA reads TGTGCCAGCAGCCAAGTCGGGCAGGTGAACACCGGGGAGCTGTTTTTT.

This clonotype occurred many times. The V gene is TRBV5-1, the J gene TRBJ2-2; 11 nucleotides match TRBD2. Germline V gives CDR1 SGHRS, CDR2 YFSETQ. The CDR3 spans 15 residues. V gave up 7 bases and J gave up 6 bases; unmatched junction bases: 8. The CDR3 reads CASRSPGLAAGELFF. CDR3 sequence (DNA): TGCGCCAGCCGTTCGCCGGGACTAGCGGCCGGGGAGCTGTTTTTT.

This clonotype was seen repeatedly, ten times or more. The CDR3: CASSQRSGRGSPDTQYF. DNA for the CDR3: TGTGCCAGCAGCCAGAGAAGCGGGAGGGGGTCCCCAGATACGCAGTATTTT. The chain employs TRBV5-4 and TRBJ2-3, with TRBD2 identical over 10 bases. The CDR3 length is 17 residues. V dropped 4 bases and J dropped 4; count of bases not matched to a gene: 12. Germline V gives CDR1 SGHNT, CDR2 YYREEE (reference sequence).

This clonotype was picked up many times. This chain links TRBV14 with TRBJ2-1, with 10 bases matching TRBD2. The V segment lost 4 bases and the J segment 8 bases; nucleotides outside the gene matches: 17. Germline V lookup: CDR1 SGHDN, CDR2 FVKESK. The CDR3 is made up of 18 amino acids. The CDR3 nucleotides read TGTGCCAGCAGCCCCTGGCGGAGCGGAGCGGGAGGGATGGATGAGCAGTTCTTC. This codes for CASSPWRSGAGGMDEQFF.

This clonotype was counted between two and nine times. The chain combines TRBV6-5 with TRBJ1-1; unclear D gene. The CDR3 covers 14 residues. Per germline, CDR1 MNHEY and CDR2 SVGAGI. The V gene lost 4 bases and the J gene lost 1 base, with 10 bases spanning the gap. CDR3 sequence: CASSSPHRNTEAFF. The CDR3, as DNA: TGTGCCAGCAGTTCCCCTCACAGGAACACTGAAGCTTTCTTT.

This clonotype showed up many times. The chain employs TRBV5-1 and TRBJ2-6; perhaps TRBD2 as D (7 bases). CDR1 is SGHRS and CDR2 is YFSETQ in the germline V gene. This CDR3 is built from 17 residues. V lost 3 bases to trimming and J lost 2 bases, with 15 bases between them. For the CDR3, the DNA is TGCGCCAGCAGCTCGACGGGGGGCTCCGCTGGGGCCAACGTCCTGACTTTC. Translation gives CASSSTGGSAGANVLTF.

This clonotype was recorded many times. V is TRBV6-1 and J is TRBJ2-6, with TRBD2 as a possible D gene (5 bases). The germline V gene has CDR1 MNHNS and CDR2 SASEGT. The CDR3 loop spans 14 amino acids. Trimming stripped 1 base from V and 9 bases from J, with 10 bases between. This chain's CDR3 is CASSEGVGLNVLTF. DNA for the CDR3: TGTGCCAGCAGTGAAGGGGTCGGACTCAACGTCCTGACTTTC.

This clonotype has a count of ten or more. This chain's CDR3 is CASSSRALKGNEQFF. CDR3 coding DNA: TGTGCCAGCAGCTCCCGGGCCCTTAAGGGCAATGAGCAGTTCTTC. The chain joins TRBV7-2 to TRBJ2-1; D gene uncertain. Looked up from germline, CDR1 is SGHTA and CDR2 is FQGNSA. Between the trimmed V and J ends, which lost 4 bases and 6 bases, there was a span of 16 bases. The length of the CDR3 is 15 residues.

The table lists this clonotype with many counts. The rearrangement links TRBV7-8 to TRBJ1-3; 7 bases line up with TRBD1. Germline-derived CDR1 and CDR2 are SGHVS and FQNEAQ. J gave up 0 bases and V 6 bases, and 11 bases lay outside the gene matches. The CDR3 sequence is 17 residues long. CDR3 loop: CASSIFRQGYSGNTIYF. CDR3 nucleotides: TGTGCCAGCAGTATTTTTCGACAGGGATACTCTGGAAACACCATATATTTT.